The present T cell receptor beta chain was sequenced within a study of OX40 agonist ivuxolimab in advanced cancers. Study details: Patients' therapy was ivuxolimab, an antibody that acts as an agonist of OX40 (CD134). Those treated in dose escalation had hepatocellular carcinoma, melanoma, renal cell cancer or head and neck cancer. Notes on the study in general: Within 6 weeks, CD4+ and CD8+ blood T cells expanded clonally at 0.1 to 3.0 mg/kg.

This clone has only one observation. The target antigen is unknown. Anyone with autoimmune disease history or systemic immunosuppression was excluded. Method: immunoSEQ multiplex PCR; TCRdb's copy keeps in-frame clones and lacks some. The data contain around 110,000 clones, about nine tenths of them singletons. Germline assignment: CDR1 SGDLS and CDR2 YYNGEE. The CDR3 covers 15 residues. V lost 2 bases and J 0 bases, leaving 9 bases between the germline ends. The receptor was derived from an adult with an advanced solid tumor such as melanoma, head and neck, liver or kidney cancer. Sequencing used CD4+ or CD8+ T cells sorted from blood, obtained in a trial of the OX40 agonist ivuxolimab. The chain carries TRBV9 and TRBJ1-5; D remains ambiguous. The chain's CDR3 is CASSVGGNSNQPQHF. The CDR3 DNA reads TGTGCCAGCAGCGTGGGTGGGAATAGCAATCAGCCCCAGCATTTT.